The 26 T cell receptor beta chains presented below share a single source sample, sequenced in a study of T cell clonotyping in hematopoietic cell transplantation. Profiled with immunoSEQ multiplex PCR; TCRdb holds only in-frame clones, not every one. The table records some 13,000 clones, approximately 83% of them present only once. The time point here: recipient sample about 28 days before transplant, after cytoreduction. The sequenced sample was peripheral blood mononuclear cells, obtained before stem cell transplant. The source is a man aged 55-75 years with acute myeloid leukemia. Some clones in this sample may be carry-over from other donors' samples.

The gene calls are TRBV9 and TRBJ2-5; D is ambiguous. V lost 3 bases, J lost 0 bases, and 9 bases lay in between. Germline CDR1 is SGDLS and CDR2 is YYNGEE. The CDR3 is made up of 14 amino acids. CDR3: CASSARVDQETQYF. In DNA, the CDR3 is TGTGCCAGCAGCGCCAGAGTAGACCAAGAGACCCAGTACTTC.

The CDR3 DNA reads as TGCGCCAGCAGCGAGGGTGCGAACACTGAAGCTTTCTTT. Its translation: CASSEGANTEAFF. The chain links TRBV4-1 to TRBJ1-1; no clear D gene. This CDR3 is built from 13 residues. Deletions cut 5 bases from V and 1 base from J, with 8 bases between. CDR1 is MGHRA and CDR2 is YSYEKL in the germline V gene.

The genes are TRBV9 and TRBJ1-5, with 7 nucleotides matching TRBD1. The CDR3 contains 15 residues. Germline lookup yields CDR1 SGDLS and CDR2 YYNGEE. The V and J ends lost 0 bases and 2 bases, in that order; junction bases with no gene match: 2. The CDR3 coding sequence is TGTGCCAGCAGCGTAGGACAGGGCGGCAATCAGCCCCAGCATTTT. Its protein product is CASSVGQGGNQPQHF.

The chain is built from TRBV4-3 and TRBJ2-7; 9 nucleotides match TRBD1. V dropped 3 bases and J dropped 3; count of bases not matched to a gene: 6. The CDR3 length is 15 residues. Germline CDR1 reads LGHNA; CDR2 reads YSLEER. CDR3 loop: CASSHAGTGNYEQYF. Written as DNA, the CDR3 is TGCGCCAGCAGCCATGCCGGGACAGGGAACTACGAGCAGTACTTC.

V usage is TRBV7-7 and J usage is TRBJ2-1, with 7 bases aligning to TRBD1. V dropped 1 base and J dropped 5; count of bases not matched to a gene: 8. The CDR3 runs 16 residues. Per the germline V gene, CDR1 is SSHAT and CDR2 is FNYEAQ (reference sequence). CDR3 loop: CASSLDPGQPNNEQFF. CDR3 DNA: TGTGCCAGCAGCTTAGATCCGGGACAGCCAAACAATGAGCAGTTCTTC. Full variable domain (missing parts from reference TRBV7-7 and TRBJ2-1): GAGVSQSPRYKVTKRGQDVTLRCDPISSHATLYWYQQALGQGPEFLTYFNYEAQPDKSGLPSDRFSAERPEGSISTLTIQRTEQRDSAMYRCASSLDPGQPNNEQFFGPGTRLTVL.

The CDR3 loop reads CASSPSVYEQYF. CDR3 nucleotide sequence: TGCGCCAGCAGCCCCTCCGTGTACGAGCAGTACTTC. The chain carries TRBV5-1 and TRBJ2-7; D gene uncertain. The length of the CDR3 is 12 residues. Per the germline V gene, CDR1 is SGHRS and CDR2 is YFSETQ. Between the trimmed V and J ends, which lost 4 bases and 4 bases, there was a span of 9 bases.

The V call is TRBV6-5, the J call TRBJ2-7; no firm D call. The CDR3 consists of 14 residues. Germline CDR1 MNHEY, CDR2 SVGAGI. V was pared by 0 bases and J by 2 bases, with 8 bases between. In DNA form, the CDR3 reads TGTGCCAGCAGTTACTCTGACGGAACCTACGAGCAGTACTTC. Its translation is CASSYSDGTYEQYF.

The gene calls are TRBV19 and TRBJ1-1; D gene ambiguous. The CDR3 is 15 amino acids. Trimming took off 3 bases at V and 1 base at J, with 12 bases between the two ends. Germline V gives CDR1 LNHDA, CDR2 SQIVND (reference sequence). The CDR3 DNA is TGTGCCAGTAGTATTCAGGATAACGGGAACACTGAAGCTTTCTTT. Protein sequence: CASSIQDNGNTEAFF.

The chain joins TRBV4-1 to TRBJ2-3; D may be TRBD2 (6 bases). The CDR3 consists of 16 residues. Germline CDR1 is MGHRA and CDR2 is YSYEKL. V lost 0 bases and J 3 bases, leaving 13 bases between the germline ends. The CDR3 DNA sequence: TGCGCCAGCAGCCAAGACGGGGGATTCGCTACAGATACGCAGTATTTT. It yields the protein CASSQDGGFATDTQYF.

The chain joins TRBV12-5 to TRBJ1-5; 9 bases are shared with TRBD1. With V trimmed by 3 bases and J by 5 bases, 5 bases remained unmatched. CDR3 length equals 15 residues. The germline V gene encodes CDR1 LGHNT and CDR2 FRNRAP. The CDR3 DNA reads TGTGCTAGTGGTTTTTTGGGACAGGGAGATCAGCCCCAGCATTTT. Translation gives CASGFLGQGDQPQHF.

This sequence joins TRBV10-3 and TRBJ1-5, with a tentative D call TRBD1 (5 bases). There are 17 residues in the CDR3. The V gene's germline CDR1 is ENHRY and CDR2 SYGVKD. V was shortened by 2 bases and J by 4 bases, with 18 bases between the two germline ends. The CDR3 sequence is CAISEGGGGSGNQPQHF. CDR3 DNA sequence: TGTGCCATCAGTGAGGGGGGAGGAGGAAGCGGGAATCAGCCCCAGCATTTT.

The V call is TRBV7-9, the J call TRBJ1-2; maybe TRBD1 (5 bases). Germline lookup yields CDR1 SEHNR and CDR2 FQNEAQ (reference sequence). CDR3 length: 11 amino acids. Trimming shortened V by 11 bases and J by 3 bases, and 10 bases separated the two germline ends. The CDR3, as DNA: TGTGCCGGAACGGGGGACTATGGCTACACCTTC. This sequence encodes CAGTGDYGYTF. Based on the CDR3 plus reference TRBV7-9 and TRBJ1-2, the full variable domain is DTGVSQNPRHKITKRGQNVTFRCDPISEHNRLYWYRQTLGQGPEFLTYFQNEAQLEKSRLLSDRFSAERPKGSFSTLEIQRTEQGDSAMYLCAGTGDYGYTFGSGTRLTVV.

The chain has TRBV7-9 and TRBJ2-1, with D unresolved. Deletions cut 5 bases from V and 9 bases from J, with 11 bases between. The CDR3 runs 12 residues. Germline V CDR1 and CDR2: SEHNR, FQNEAQ (reference sequence). CDR3 sequence (DNA): TGTGCCAGCAGCGCTACAGTACCTGAGCAGTTCTTC. Protein product: CASSATVPEQFF.

V is TRBV5-1 and J is TRBJ2-5; TRBD2 aligns across 15 bases. The trim removed 4 bases at V and 2 bases at J, leaving 6 bases unmatched. There are 17 residues in the CDR3. Germline assignment: CDR1 SGHRS and CDR2 YFSETQ. This chain's CDR3 is CASSPGTSGGYQETQYF. DNA for the CDR3: TGCGCCAGCAGCCCCGGGACTAGCGGGGGGTATCAAGAGACCCAGTACTTC.

This chain joins TRBV6-5 and TRBJ2-2; maybe TRBD1 (5 bases). This CDR3 spans 15 amino acids. Trimming left V 2 bases short and J 0 bases short, with 7 bases between. Germline V gene sequence: CDR1 MNHEY, CDR2 SVGAGI. The DNA for the CDR3 is TGTGCCAGCAGTTACCAGGGTACGAACACCGGGGAGCTGTTTTTT. Translated: CASSYQGTNTGELFF.

The V call is TRBV7-3, the J call TRBJ2-7; TRBD2 aligns across 13 bases. The germline V gene has CDR1 SGHTA and CDR2 FQGTGA. V was clipped by 5 bases and J by 0 bases; unmatched bases: 7. CDR3 length equals 17 residues. The CDR3 DNA is TGTGCCAGCAGCGTCCTGGGACTAGCGGGAATCTCCTACGAGCAGTACTTC. Translating it yields CASSVLGLAGISYEQYF. Complete variable domain (other parts from reference TRBV7-3 and TRBJ2-7): GAGVSQTPSNKVTEKGKYVELRCDPISGHTALYWYRQSLGQGPEFLIYFQGTGAADDSGLPNDRFFAVRPEGSVSTLKIQRTERGDSAVYLCASSVLGLAGISYEQYFGPGTRLTVT.

V gene TRBV5-1 combines with J gene TRBJ2-2, with TRBD2 matching over 8 bases. V lost 1 base to trimming and J lost 0 bases; unmatched junction nucleotides: 2. CDR3 size: 16 residues. Germline CDR1 reads SGHRS; CDR2 reads YFSETQ. DNA for the CDR3: TGCGCCAGCAGCTTGCTTAGCGGGACGAACACCGGGGAGCTGTTTTTT. This codes for CASSLLSGTNTGELFF.

A few counts support this clone. CDR3 region: CSVESGTGVGTGELFF. The CDR3 DNA is TGCAGCGTTGAATCCGGGACAGGGGTAGGGACCGGGGAGCTGTTTTTT. The gene calls are TRBV29-1 and TRBJ2-2, with TRBD1 identical over 10 bases. Trimming cost V 2 bases and J 5 bases; bases outside gene matches: 8. The CDR3 loop spans 16 amino acids. Germline CDR1 and CDR2: SQVTM and ANQGSEA.

The chain couples TRBV6-6 to TRBJ1-2; unclear D gene. Trimming stripped 0 bases from V and 2 bases from J, with 7 bases between. CDR1 and CDR2 (germline): MNHNY, SVGAGI (reference sequence). This CDR3 has 14 residues. The CDR3: CASSYSNSNYGYTF. CDR3 sequence (DNA): TGTGCCAGCAGTTACTCGAATTCAAACTATGGCTACACCTTC.

This chain links TRBV2 with TRBJ2-5; tentatively, D is TRBD2 (5 bases). The CDR3 contains 14 residues. CDR1 is SNHLY, CDR2 FYNNEI, per germline. V lost 6 bases to trimming and J lost 2 bases, with 13 bases between them. The CDR3 nucleotides read TGTGCCAGCAGCCGGACTGAGGCACAAGAGACCCAGTACTTC. It yields the protein CASSRTEAQETQYF.

This sequence joins TRBV15 and TRBJ1-2, with 11 bases matching TRBD1. The CDR3 totals 12 residues. V was clipped by 9 bases and J by 10 bases; unmatched bases: 7. Germline values: CDR1 LNHNV, CDR2 YYDKDF (reference sequence). The CDR3 protein is CATGQGAFYYTF. DNA of the CDR3: TGTGCCACAGGACAGGGGGCCTTTTACTACACCTTC.

The chain links TRBV7-2 to TRBJ1-2; TRBD1 might be the D (6 bases). The CDR3 consists of 14 residues. Trimming took off 4 bases at V and 3 bases at J, with 12 bases between the two ends. Germline values: CDR1 SGHTA, CDR2 FQGNSA. This CDR3 is CASSSQQGDYGYTF. CDR3 DNA: TGTGCCAGCAGCTCCCAACAGGGCGACTATGGCTACACCTTC. Variable domain in full (rest from reference TRBV7-2 and TRBJ1-2): GAGVSQSPSNKVTEKGKDVELRCDPISGHTALYWYRQSLGQGLEFLIYFQGNSAPDKSGLPSDRFSAERTGGSVSTLTIQRTQQEDSAVYLCASSSQQGDYGYTFGSGTRLTVV.

This clone was seen a handful of times. This rearrangement joins TRBV9 to TRBJ1-4, with 8 bases fitting TRBD1. CDR1 and CDR2 from the germline V gene are SGDLS and YYNGEE. The CDR3 spans 15 residues. The J segment lost 6 bases and the V segment lost 0 bases, leaving 4 bases of the junction unmatched. The CDR3 loop is CASSVGDRTYEKLFF. The CDR3 bases are TGTGCCAGCAGCGTAGGGGACAGGACTTATGAAAAACTGTTTTTT. The full variable domain, completed using reference TRBV9 and TRBJ1-4, is DSGVTQTPKHLITATGQRVTLRCSPRSGDLSVYWYQQSLDQGLQFLIQYYNGEERAKGNILERFSAQQFPDLHSELNLSSLELGDSALYFCASSVGDRTYEKLFFGSGTQLSVL.

This clone is a singleton in its sample. This chain links TRBV7-2 with TRBJ2-3; D remains unclear. Germline V gene data show CDR1 as SGHTA and CDR2 as FQGNSA. The CDR3 runs 14 residues. V lost 1 base and J lost 2, with 7 bases in between. This chain's CDR3 is CASSLVSYTDTQYF. The DNA of the CDR3 is TGTGCCAGCAGCTTAGTCAGCTACACAGATACGCAGTATTTT.

The genes are TRBV5-4 and TRBJ1-2; D unresolved. Per the germline V gene, CDR1 is SGHNT and CDR2 is YYREEE (reference sequence). CDR3 length equals 14 residues. Trimming pared 0 bases from V and 4 bases from J, leaving 10 bases between. CDR3 sequence (DNA): TGTGCCAGCAGCTTGGAGGCCCCTTCCTATGGCTACACCTTC. Its translation is CASSLEAPSYGYTF. Together with reference TRBV5-4 and TRBJ1-2, the CDR3 gives the full variable domain: ETGVTQSPTHLIKTRGQQVTLRCSSQSGHNTVSWYQQALGQGPQFIFQYYREEENGRGNFPPRFSGLQFPNYSSELNVNALELDDSALYLCASSLEAPSYGYTFGSGTRLTVV.

The chain is built from TRBV10-1 and TRBJ1-1, with D tentatively TRBD1 (6 bases). The CDR3 consists of 16 residues. Trimming left V 8 bases short and J 7 bases short, with 26 bases between. Looked up from germline, CDR1 is WNHNN and CDR2 is SYGVQD (reference sequence). CDR3 nucleotide sequence: TGCGCCAGCCCTAAAAGAAGGAGGGGGAAGGAGTATGAAGCTTTCTTT. This encodes CASPKRRRGKEYEAFF.